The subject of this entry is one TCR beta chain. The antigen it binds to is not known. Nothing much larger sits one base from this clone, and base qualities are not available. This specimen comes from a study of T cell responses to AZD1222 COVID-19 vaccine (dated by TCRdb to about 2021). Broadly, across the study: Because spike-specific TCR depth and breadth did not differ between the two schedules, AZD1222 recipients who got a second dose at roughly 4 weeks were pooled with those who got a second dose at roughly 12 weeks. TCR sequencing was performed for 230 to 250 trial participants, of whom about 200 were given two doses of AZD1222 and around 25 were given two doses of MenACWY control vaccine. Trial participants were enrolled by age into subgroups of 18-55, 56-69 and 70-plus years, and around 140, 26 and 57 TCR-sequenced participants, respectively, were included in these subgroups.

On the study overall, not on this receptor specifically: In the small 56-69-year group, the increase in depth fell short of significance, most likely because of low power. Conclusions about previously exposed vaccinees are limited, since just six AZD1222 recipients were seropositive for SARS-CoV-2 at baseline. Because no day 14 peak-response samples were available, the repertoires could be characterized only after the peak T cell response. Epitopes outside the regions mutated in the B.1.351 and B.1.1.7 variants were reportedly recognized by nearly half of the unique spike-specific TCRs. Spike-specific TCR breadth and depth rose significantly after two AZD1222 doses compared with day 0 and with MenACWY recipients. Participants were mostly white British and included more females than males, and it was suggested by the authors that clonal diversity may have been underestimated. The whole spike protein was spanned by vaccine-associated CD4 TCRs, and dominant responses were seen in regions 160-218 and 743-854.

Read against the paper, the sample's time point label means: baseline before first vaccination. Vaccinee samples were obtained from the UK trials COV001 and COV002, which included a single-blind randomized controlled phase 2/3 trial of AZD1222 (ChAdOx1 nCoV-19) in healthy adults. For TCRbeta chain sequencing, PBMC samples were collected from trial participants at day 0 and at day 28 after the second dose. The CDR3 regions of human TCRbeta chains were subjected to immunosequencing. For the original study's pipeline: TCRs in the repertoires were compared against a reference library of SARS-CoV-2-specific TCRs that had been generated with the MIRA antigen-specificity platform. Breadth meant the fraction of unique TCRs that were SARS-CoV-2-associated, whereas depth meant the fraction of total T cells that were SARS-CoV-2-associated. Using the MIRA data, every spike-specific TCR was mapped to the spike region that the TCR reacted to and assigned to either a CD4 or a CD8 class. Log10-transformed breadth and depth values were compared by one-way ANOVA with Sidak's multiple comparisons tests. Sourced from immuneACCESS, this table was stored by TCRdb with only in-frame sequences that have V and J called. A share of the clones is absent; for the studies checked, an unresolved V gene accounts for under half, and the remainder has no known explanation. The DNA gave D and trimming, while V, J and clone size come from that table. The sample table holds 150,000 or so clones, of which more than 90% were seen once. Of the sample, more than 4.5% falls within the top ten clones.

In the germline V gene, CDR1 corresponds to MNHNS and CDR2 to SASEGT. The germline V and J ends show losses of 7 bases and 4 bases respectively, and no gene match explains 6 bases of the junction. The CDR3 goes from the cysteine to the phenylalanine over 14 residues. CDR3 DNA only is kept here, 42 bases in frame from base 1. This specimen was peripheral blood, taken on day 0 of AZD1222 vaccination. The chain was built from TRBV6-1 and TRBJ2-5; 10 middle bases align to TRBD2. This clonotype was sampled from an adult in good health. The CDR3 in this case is CASMQGLARETQYF. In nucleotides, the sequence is TGTGCCAGCATGCAGGGACTAGCGCGAGAGACCCAGTACTTC.